This is a list of T cell receptor beta chains from one sample in a study of cytomegalovirus exposure and HLA in healthy donors. Measured with immunoSEQ multiplex PCR; TCRdb has only the in-frame clones, and not every one. Of 120,000 to 150,000 clones listed, approximately 88% were seen once; the top ten hold around 0.5%. Sequencing was performed on PBMCs. Receptors were obtained from a woman aged 40 to 55 in good health and CMV-seronegative. CDR3s include the opening cysteine and the closing phenylalanine or tryptophan. The order of the fields is V gene, J gene, CDR3 protein.

TRBV10-2,TRBJ2-7,CASKGTGHYEQYF
TRBV19,TRBJ1-1,CASNPGWGVNTEAFF
TRBV6-1,TRBJ1-3,CALREGRTGNTIYF
TRBV10-3,TRBJ2-1,CAISRGQDNEQFF
TRBV5-1,TRBJ2-3,CASSLAVGGPIDTQYF
TRBV7-2,TRBJ1-2,CASSLGYREGGYTF
TRBV18,TRBJ2-1,CASSPLRERSYNEQFF
TRBV7-9,TRBJ2-3,CASSLTSGMKYF
TRBV5-1,TRBJ1-4,CASSLEGTVQTEKLFF
TRBV6-1,TRBJ2-1,CASRGLAGVYNEQFF
TRBV10-3,TRBJ2-7,CAISEATAGYEQYF
TRBV6-5,TRBJ2-3,CASSYSPLELTDTQYF
TRBV7-9,TRBJ1-1,CASSIRTVNTEAFF
TRBV13,TRBJ1-3,CASSLPGGAGNTIYF
TRBV5-1,TRBJ2-1,CASSLVENEQFF
TRBV9,TRBJ2-1,CASSTRTATSSYNEQFF
TRBV27,TRBJ2-1,CASRPGQYNEQFF
TRBV6-1,TRBJ1-1,CASSFQGASEAFF
TRBV11-2,TRBJ1-2,CASSSILGVLYGYTF
TRBV7-9,TRBJ1-1,CSSSDIGTEAFF
TRBV6-4,TRBJ1-1,CASSEYSATEAFF
TRBV6-5,TRBJ2-2,CASSYASPGAGELFF
TRBV6-5,TRBJ2-7,CASSYSRPSYEQYF
TRBV30,TRBJ2-3,CAWSSGDTQYF
TRBV7-9,TRBJ2-2,CASSLVVGSLTGELFF
TRBV7-6,TRBJ2-3,CASSSGLGSTDTQYF
TRBV11-3,TRBJ2-1,CASSPRDRAYNEQFF
TRBV6-5,TRBJ1-4,CASSYSGTGGEKLFF
TRBV6-1,TRBJ2-7,CASGTGVYEQYF
TRBV10-3,TRBJ1-1,CAIRGTGDTEAFF
TRBV29-1,TRBJ2-7,CSVETSGISSYEQYF
TRBV19,TRBJ1-5,CASSATGGSPQHF
TRBV6-5,TRBJ1-2,CASSQGQGVYYGYTF
TRBV7-9,.,CASSLHERANEQYF
TRBV20-1,TRBJ1-4,CSARQNEKLFF
TRBV5-1,TRBJ2-3,CASSLGLAGVDTQYF
TRBV2,TRBJ2-3,CASSRGTDTQYF
TRBV21-1,TRBJ2-3,CASSKVVGPQWDTQYF
TRBV7-2,TRBJ1-2,CASSLGQGDNYGYTF
TRBV5-1,TRBJ2-5,CASMVGVGQETQYF
TRBV6-6,TRBJ1-5,CASSSGQGNQPQHF